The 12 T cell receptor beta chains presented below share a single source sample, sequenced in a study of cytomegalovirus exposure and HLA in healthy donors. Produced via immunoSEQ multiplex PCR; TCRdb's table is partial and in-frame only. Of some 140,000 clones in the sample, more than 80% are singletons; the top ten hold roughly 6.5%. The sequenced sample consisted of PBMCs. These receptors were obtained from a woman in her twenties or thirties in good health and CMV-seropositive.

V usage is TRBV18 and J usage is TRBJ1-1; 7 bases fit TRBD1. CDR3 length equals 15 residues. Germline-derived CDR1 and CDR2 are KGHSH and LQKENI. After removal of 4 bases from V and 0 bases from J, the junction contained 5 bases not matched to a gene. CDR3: CASSQDRPMNTEAFF. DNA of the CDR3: TGTGCCAGCTCACAGGACAGGCCAATGAACACTGAAGCTTTCTTT.

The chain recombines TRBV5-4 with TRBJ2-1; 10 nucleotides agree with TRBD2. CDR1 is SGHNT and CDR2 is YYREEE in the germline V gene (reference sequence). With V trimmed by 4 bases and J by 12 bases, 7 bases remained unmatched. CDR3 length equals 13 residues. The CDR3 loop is CASSPSPSGRQFF. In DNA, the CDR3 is TGTGCCAGCAGCCCTTCCCCTAGCGGGAGGCAGTTCTTC.

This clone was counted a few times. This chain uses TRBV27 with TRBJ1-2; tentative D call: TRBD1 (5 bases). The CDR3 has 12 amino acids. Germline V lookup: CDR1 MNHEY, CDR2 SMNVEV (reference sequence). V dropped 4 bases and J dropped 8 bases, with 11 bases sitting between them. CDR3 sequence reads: CASSSGLGGYTF. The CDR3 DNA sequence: TGTGCCAGCAGTTCAGGGCTTGGCGGCTACACCTTC.

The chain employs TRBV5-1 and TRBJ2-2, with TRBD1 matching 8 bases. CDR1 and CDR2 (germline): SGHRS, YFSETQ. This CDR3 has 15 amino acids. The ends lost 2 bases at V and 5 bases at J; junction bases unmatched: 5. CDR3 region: CASSFGQGGTGELFF. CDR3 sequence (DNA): TGCGCCAGCAGCTTCGGACAGGGTGGGACCGGGGAGCTGTTTTTT.

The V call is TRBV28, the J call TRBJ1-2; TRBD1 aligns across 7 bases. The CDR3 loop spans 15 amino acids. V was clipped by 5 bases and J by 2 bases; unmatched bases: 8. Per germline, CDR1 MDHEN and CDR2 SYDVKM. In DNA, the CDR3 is TGTGCCAGCAGTGAGGGCGTAGGGGGCAACTATGGCTACACCTTC. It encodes CASSEGVGGNYGYTF.

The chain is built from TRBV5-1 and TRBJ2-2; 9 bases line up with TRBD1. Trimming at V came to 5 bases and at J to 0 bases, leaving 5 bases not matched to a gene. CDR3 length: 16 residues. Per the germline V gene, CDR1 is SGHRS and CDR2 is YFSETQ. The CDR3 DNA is TGCGCCAGCAGTTTCGGGACAGGGACGAACACCGGGGAGCTGTTTTTT. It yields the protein CASSFGTGTNTGELFF.

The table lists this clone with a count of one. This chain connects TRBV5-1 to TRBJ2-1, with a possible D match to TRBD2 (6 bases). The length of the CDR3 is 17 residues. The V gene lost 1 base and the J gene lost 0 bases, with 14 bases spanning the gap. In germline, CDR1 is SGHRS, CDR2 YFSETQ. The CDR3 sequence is CASSLLWEASSYNEQFF. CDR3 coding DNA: TGCGCCAGCAGCTTGTTGTGGGAGGCCAGCTCCTACAATGAGCAGTTCTTC.

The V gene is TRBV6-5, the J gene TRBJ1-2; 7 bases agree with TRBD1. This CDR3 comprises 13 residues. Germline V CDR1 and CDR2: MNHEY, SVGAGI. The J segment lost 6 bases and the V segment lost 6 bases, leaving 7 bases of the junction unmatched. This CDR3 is CASRRQGGDGYTF. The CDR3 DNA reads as TGTGCCAGCAGGCGACAGGGAGGCGATGGCTACACCTTC.

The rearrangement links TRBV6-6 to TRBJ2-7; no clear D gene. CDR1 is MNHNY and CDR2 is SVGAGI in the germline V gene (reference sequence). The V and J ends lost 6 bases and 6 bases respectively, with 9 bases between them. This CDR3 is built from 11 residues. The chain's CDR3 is CASRENREQYF. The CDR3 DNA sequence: TGTGCCAGCAGAGAGAATCGCGAGCAGTACTTC.

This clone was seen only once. The DNA of the CDR3 is TGCGCCAGCAGCTTGGGACAGGGTCCGTTTGGCGGCTACACCTTC. Translated: CASSLGQGPFGGYTF. The chain couples TRBV5-1 to TRBJ1-2, with 7 bases aligning to TRBD1. V trimming: 0 bases; J trimming: 8 bases; junction bases outside the gene matches: 10. This CDR3 region has 15 residues. Germline CDR1 SGHRS, CDR2 YFSETQ.

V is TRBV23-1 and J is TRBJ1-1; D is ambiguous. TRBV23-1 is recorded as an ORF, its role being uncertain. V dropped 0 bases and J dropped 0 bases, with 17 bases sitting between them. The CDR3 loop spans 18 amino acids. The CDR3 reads CASSQSPSRSWMNTEAFF. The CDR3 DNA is TGCGCCAGCAGTCAATCCCCCTCTAGAAGTTGGATGAACACTGAAGCTTTCTTT.

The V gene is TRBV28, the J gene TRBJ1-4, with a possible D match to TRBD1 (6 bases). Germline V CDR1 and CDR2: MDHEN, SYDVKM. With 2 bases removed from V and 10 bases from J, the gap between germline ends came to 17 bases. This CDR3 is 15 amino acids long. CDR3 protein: CASSLGGGRAPKLFF. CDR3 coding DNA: TGTGCCAGCAGTTTAGGGGGGGGGCGCGCACCAAAACTGTTTTTT.